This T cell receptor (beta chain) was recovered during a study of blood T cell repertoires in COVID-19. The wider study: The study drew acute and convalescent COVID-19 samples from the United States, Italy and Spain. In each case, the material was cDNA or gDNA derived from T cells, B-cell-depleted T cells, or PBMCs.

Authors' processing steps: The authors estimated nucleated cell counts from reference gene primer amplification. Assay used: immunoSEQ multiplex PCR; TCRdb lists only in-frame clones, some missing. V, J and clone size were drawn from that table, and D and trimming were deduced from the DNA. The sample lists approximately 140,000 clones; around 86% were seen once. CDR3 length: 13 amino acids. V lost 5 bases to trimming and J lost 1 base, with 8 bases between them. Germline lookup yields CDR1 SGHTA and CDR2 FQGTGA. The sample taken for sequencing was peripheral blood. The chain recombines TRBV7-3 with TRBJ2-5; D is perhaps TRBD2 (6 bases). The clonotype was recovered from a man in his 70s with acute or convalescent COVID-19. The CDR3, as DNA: TGTGCCAGCAGCCGCGGGACCCAAGAGACCCAGTACTTC. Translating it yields CASSRGTQETQYF.